The clone carrying this TCR beta chain was picked up a small number of times. The data are from a study of T cells in Graves' hyperthyroidism and ophthalmopathy. V was cut by 4 bases and J by 0 bases, with 4 bases left in between. From germline, CDR1 is MNHEY and CDR2 SMNVEV (reference sequence). The CDR3 is made up of 14 amino acids. TCR beta CDR3 regions were amplified from RNA. Carried out on the TCR CDR3, a first-round RT-PCR used the HTBI primer set. Via MiXCR, TCRdb re-called the multiplex PCR reads, giving one row per CDR3 protein. The top ten clones hold around 7.7% of a sample with roughly 750,000 distinct CDR3 sequences, roughly 15% of them seen once.

Sequencing was performed on blood. This clonotype was obtained from a man between 18 and 29 years old with Graves' hyperthyroidism. This chain uses TRBV27 with TRBJ2-6; D is uncertain. CDR3 region: CASSWTSGANVLTF. The CDR3, as DNA: TGTGCCAGCAGTTGGACCTCTGGGGCCAACGTCCTGACTTTC.